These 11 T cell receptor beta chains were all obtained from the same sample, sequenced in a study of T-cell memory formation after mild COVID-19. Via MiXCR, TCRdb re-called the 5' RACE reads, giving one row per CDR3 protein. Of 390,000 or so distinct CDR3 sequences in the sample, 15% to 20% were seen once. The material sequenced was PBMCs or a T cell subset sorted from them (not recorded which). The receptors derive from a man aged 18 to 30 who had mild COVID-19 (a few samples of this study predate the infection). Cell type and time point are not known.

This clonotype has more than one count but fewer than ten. The CDR3, as DNA: TGTGCCAGCAGCGGCGGGGGGAATGAGCAGTTCTTC. This encodes CASSGGGNEQFF. The chain uses TRBV7-9 and TRBJ2-1, with 8 nucleotides matching TRBD2. Per germline, CDR1 SEHNR and CDR2 FQNEAQ (reference sequence). CDR3 size: 12 residues. V lost 5 bases and J lost 7; bases outside the gene matches: 1. Full variable domain (rest looked up from reference TRBV7-9 and TRBJ2-1): DTGVSQNPRHKITKRGQNVTFRCDPISEHNRLYWYRQTLGQGPEFLTYFQNEAQLEKSRLLSDRFSAERPKGSFSTLEIQRTEQGDSAMYLCASSGGGNEQFFGPGTRLTVL.

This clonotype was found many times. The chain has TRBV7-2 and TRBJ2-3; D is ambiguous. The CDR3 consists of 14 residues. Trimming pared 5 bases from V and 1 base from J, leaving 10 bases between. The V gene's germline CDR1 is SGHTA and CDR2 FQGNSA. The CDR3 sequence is CASSLPRRTDTQYF. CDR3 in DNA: TGTGCCAGCAGCCTCCCCCGCCGCACAGATACGCAGTATTTT.

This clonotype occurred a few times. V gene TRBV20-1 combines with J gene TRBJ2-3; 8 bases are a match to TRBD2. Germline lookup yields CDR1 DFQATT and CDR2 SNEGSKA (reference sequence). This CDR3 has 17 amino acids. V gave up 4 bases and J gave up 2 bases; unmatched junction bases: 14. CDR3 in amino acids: CSATLAGHTSPTDTQYF. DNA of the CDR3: TGCAGTGCTACGTTAGCGGGGCATACCTCCCCCACAGATACGCAGTATTTT.

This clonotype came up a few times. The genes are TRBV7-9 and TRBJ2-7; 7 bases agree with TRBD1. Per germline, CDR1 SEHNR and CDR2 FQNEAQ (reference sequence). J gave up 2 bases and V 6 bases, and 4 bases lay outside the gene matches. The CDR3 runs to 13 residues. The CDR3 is CASSRDSTYEQYV. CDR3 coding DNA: TGTGCCAGCAGTCGGGACAGCACCTACGAGCAGTACGTC.

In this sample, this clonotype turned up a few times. CDR3 DNA: TGTGCCAGCAGCTTAGTCGAGGGAGCGGTTTATGGCTACACCTTC. Protein sequence: CASSLVEGAVYGYTF. The chain has TRBV7-2 and TRBJ1-2; D is ambiguous. The CDR3 contains 15 residues. Germline values: CDR1 SGHTA, CDR2 FQGNSA. The germline V and J ends were trimmed by 1 base and 5 bases, with 14 bases remaining between them.

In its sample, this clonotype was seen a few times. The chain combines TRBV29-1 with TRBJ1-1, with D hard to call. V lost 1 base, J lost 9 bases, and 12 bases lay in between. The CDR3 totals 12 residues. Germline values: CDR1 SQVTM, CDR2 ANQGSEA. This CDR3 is CSVEGRPNQAFF. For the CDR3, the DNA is TGCAGCGTTGAAGGCCGCCCCAACCAAGCTTTCTTT.

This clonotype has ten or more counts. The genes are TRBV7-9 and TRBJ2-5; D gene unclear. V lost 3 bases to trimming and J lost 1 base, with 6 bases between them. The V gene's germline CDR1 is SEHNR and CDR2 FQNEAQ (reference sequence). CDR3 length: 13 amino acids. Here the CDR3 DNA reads TGTGCCAGCAGCTTTAATCCCCAAGAGACCCAGTACTTC. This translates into CASSFNPQETQYF.

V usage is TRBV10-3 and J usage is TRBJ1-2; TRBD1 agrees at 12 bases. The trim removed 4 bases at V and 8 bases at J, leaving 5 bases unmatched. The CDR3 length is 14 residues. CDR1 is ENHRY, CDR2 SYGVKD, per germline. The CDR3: CAISVGTGGAGYTF. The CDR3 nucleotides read TGTGCCATCAGTGTCGGGACAGGGGGCGCGGGCTACACCTTC.

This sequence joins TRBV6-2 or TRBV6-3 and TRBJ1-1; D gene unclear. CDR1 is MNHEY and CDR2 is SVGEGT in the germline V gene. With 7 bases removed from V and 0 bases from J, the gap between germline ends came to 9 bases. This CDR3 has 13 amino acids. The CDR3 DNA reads TGTGCCAGCACCAACAGTCTGAACACTGAAGCTTTCTTT. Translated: CASTNSLNTEAFF.

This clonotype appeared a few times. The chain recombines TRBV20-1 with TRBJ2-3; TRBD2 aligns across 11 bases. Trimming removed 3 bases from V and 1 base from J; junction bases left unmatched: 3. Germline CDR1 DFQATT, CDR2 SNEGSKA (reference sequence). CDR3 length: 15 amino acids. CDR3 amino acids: CSASLAGGRTDTQYF. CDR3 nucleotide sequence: TGCAGTGCTAGTCTAGCGGGGGGACGCACAGATACGCAGTATTTT.

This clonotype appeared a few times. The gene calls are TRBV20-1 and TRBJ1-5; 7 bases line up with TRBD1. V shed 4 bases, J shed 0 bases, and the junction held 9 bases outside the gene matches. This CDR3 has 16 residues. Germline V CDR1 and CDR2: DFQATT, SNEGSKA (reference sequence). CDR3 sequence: CSAINRQGYSNQPQHF. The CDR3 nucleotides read TGCAGTGCTATCAACCGACAGGGCTATAGCAATCAGCCCCAGCATTTT.